The TCR beta chain described here comes from a study of shared clonotypes between healthy human individuals. Study-level results: Tissues were not sampled, only blood, and their repertoires likely differ.

Remarks on this clone: The antigen remains unidentified.

Germline CDR1 GTSNPN, CDR2 SVGIG (reference sequence). This CDR3 has 17 amino acids. Trimming shortened V by 0 bases and J by 5 bases, and 19 bases separated the two germline ends. TCRdb keeps only in-frame clones here, not all; method: immunoSEQ multiplex PCR. The sample contains about 470,000 clones, around 79% of which appear only once. This sequence originates from a middle-aged woman in good health. Some clones in this sample may be carry-over from other donors' samples. This chain links TRBV30 with TRBJ2-2; D may be TRBD2 (6 bases). Sequencing was carried out using PBMCs. The CDR3 region is CAWSVGSSSTVTGELFF. CDR3 sequence (DNA): TGTGCCTGGAGTGTCGGGAGCTCGTCCACGGTGACCGGGGAGCTGTTTTTT.